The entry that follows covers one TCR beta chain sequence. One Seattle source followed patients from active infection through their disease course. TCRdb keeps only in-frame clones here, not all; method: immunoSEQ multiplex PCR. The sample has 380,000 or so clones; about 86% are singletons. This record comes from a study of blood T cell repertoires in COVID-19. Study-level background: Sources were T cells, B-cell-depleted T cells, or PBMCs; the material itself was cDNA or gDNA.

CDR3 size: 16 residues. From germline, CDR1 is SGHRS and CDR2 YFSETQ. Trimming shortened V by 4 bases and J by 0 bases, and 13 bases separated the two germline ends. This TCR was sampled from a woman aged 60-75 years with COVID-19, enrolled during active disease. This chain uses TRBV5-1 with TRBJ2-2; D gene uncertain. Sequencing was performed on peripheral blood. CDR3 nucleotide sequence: TGCGCCAGCAGCGAGAGGCGGAATTCGAACACCGGGGAGCTGTTTTTT. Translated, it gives CASSERRNSNTGELFF.